Below, 4 T cell receptor beta chains from the same sample are listed, as sequenced in a study of T cell responses to AZD1222 COVID-19 vaccine. Sequenced by immunoSEQ multiplex PCR; TCRdb stores in-frame clones only, minus some. This sample has 150,000 to 200,000 clones, with about 92% found just once. This specimen was peripheral blood, taken on day 0 of AZD1222 vaccination. The source of these receptors is an adult in good health.

This CDR3 reads CATSDPFGNSTDTQYF. The CDR3 DNA is TGTGCCACCAGTGATCCCTTTGGGAATAGCACAGATACGCAGTATTTT. This chain joins TRBV24-1 and TRBJ2-3; D remains ambiguous. The CDR3 covers 16 residues. Trimming took 3 bases from V and 0 from J, leaving 12 bases between them. Germline-derived CDR1 and CDR2 are KGHDR and SFDVKD.

The rearrangement uses TRBV12-3 or TRBV12-4 and TRBJ1-2; D is undetermined. The CDR3 runs 11 residues. The V end lost 6 bases, the J end lost 1 base, and 3 bases lay between the germline ends. The DNA of the CDR3 is TGTGCCAGCAGCCATAACTATGGCTACACCTTC. Protein sequence: CASSHNYGYTF.

The chain combines TRBV7-9 with TRBJ2-7; D possibly corresponds to TRBD1 (6 bases). The CDR3 loop spans 15 amino acids. Germline CDR1 is SEHNR and CDR2 is FQNEAQ (reference sequence). With 1 base removed from V and 7 bases from J, the gap between germline ends came to 17 bases. CDR3 sequence reads: CASSLDPGTLGEQYF. The CDR3 DNA sequence: TGTGCCAGCAGCTTAGACCCTGGGACATTAGGGGAGCAGTACTTC.

The count of this clone is one. The chain links TRBV3-1 (or the pseudogene TRBV3-2) to TRBJ1-1, with D unresolved. Germline V gives CDR1 LGHDT, CDR2 YNNKEL (reference sequence). The CDR3 spans 14 residues. Trimming shortened V by 0 bases and J by 11 bases, and 16 bases separated the two germline ends. The CDR3 bases are TGTGCCAGCAGCCAAGATGGGAATCATCTGGCGGCTTTCTTT. Protein sequence: CASSQDGNHLAAFF.